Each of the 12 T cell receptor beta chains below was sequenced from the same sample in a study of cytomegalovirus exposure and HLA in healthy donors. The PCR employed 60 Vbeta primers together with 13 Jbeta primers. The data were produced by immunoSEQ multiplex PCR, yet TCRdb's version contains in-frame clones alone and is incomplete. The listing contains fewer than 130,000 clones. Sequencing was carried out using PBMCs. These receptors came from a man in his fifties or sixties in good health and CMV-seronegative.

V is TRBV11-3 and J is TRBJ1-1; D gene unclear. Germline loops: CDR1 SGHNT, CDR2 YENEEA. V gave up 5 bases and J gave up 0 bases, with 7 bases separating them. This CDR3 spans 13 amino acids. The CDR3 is CASSRGLNTEAFF. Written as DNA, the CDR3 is TGTGCCAGCAGCCGGGGTTTGAACACTGAAGCTTTCTTT.

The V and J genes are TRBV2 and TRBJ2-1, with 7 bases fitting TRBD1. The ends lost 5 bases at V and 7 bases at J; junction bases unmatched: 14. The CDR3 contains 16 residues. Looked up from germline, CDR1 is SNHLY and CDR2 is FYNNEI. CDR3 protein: CASSTAVGQTKNEQFF. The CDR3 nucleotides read TGTGCCAGCAGTACCGCAGTGGGACAGACCAAAAATGAGCAGTTCTTC.

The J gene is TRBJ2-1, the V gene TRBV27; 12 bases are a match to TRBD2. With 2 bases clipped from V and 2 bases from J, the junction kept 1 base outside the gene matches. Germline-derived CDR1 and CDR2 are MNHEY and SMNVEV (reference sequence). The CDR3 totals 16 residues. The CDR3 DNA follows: TGTGCCAGCAGTTTACGGACTAGCGGGACCTACAATGAGCAGTTCTTC. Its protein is CASSLRTSGTYNEQFF.

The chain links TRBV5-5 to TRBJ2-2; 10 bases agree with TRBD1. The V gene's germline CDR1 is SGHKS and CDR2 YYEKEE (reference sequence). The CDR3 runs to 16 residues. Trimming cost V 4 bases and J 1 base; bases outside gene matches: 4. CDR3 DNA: TGTGCCAGCAGCAGGGGACAGGGGATGAACACCGGGGAGCTGTTTTTT. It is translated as CASSRGQGMNTGELFF.

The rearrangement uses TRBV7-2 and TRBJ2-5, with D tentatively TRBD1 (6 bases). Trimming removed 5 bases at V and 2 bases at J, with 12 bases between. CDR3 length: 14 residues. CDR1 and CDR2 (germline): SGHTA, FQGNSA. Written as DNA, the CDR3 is TGTGCCAGCAGCCCGGGACAACGTCAAGAGACCCAGTACTTC. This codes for CASSPGQRQETQYF. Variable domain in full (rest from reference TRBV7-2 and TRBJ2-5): GAGVSQSPSNKVTEKGKDVELRCDPISGHTALYWYRQSLGQGLEFLIYFQGNSAPDKSGLPSDRFSAERTGGSVSTLTIQRTQQEDSAVYLCASSPGQRQETQYFGPGTRLLVL.

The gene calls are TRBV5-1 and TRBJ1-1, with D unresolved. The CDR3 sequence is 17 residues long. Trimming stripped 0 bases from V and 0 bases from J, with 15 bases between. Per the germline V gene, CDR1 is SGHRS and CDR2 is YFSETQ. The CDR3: CASSLDLPAHLNTEAFF. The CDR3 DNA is TGCGCCAGCAGCTTGGATTTACCTGCGCATCTGAACACTGAAGCTTTCTTT. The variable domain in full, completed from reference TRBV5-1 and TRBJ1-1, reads KAGVTQTPRYLIKTRGQQVTLSCSPISGHRSVSWYQQTPGQGLQFLFEYFSETQRNKGNFPGRFSGRQFSNSRSEMNVSTLELGDSALYLCASSLDLPAHLNTEAFFGQGTRLTVV.

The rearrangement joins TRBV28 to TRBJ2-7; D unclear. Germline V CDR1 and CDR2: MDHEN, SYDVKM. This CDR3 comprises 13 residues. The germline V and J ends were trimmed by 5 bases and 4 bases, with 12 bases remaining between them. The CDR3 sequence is CASSLISEYEQYF. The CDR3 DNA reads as TGTGCCAGCAGTCTCATCTCGGAGTACGAGCAGTACTTC.

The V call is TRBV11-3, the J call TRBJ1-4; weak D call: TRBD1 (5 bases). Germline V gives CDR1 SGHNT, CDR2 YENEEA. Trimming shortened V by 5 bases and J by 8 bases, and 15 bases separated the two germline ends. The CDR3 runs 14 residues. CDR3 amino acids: CASSTVGPAEKLFF. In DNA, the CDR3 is TGTGCCAGCAGCACTGTGGGGCCAGCAGAAAAACTGTTTTTT.

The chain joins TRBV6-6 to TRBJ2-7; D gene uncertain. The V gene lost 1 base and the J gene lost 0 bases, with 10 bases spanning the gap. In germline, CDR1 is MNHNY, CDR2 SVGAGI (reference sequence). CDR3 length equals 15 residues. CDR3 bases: TGTGCCAGCAGTTACTTATTGGGCCCCTCCTACGAGCAGTACTTC. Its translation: CASSYLLGPSYEQYF.

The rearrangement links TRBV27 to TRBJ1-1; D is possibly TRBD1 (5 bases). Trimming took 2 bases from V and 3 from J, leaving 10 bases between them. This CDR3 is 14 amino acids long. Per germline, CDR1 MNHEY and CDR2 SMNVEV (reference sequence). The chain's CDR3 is CASSLGRGDTEAFF. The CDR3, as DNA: TGTGCCAGCAGTTTAGGTAGGGGCGACACTGAAGCTTTCTTT.

The CDR3, as DNA: TGCGCCAGCAGCTGGGGACAGCCGGTGGATGGCTACACCTTC. It encodes CASSWGQPVDGYTF. V and J are TRBV5-1 and TRBJ1-2, with 7 bases fitting TRBD1. The V gene's germline CDR1 is SGHRS and CDR2 YFSETQ. CDR3 length: 14 amino acids. The trim removed 3 bases at V and 6 bases at J, leaving 8 bases unmatched.

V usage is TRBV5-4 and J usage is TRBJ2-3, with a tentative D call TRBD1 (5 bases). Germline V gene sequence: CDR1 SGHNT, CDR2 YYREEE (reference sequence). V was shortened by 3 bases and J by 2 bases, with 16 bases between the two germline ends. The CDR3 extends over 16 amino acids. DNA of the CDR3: TGTGCCAGCAGCTCCAGCAAAAGACAGTCCACAGATACGCAGTATTTT. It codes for CASSSSKRQSTDTQYF.